This record covers a single T cell receptor beta chain. Full-length variable regions came from constant-region reverse primers plus semi-nested Nested Universal Primer A PCR. TCRdb processed the 5' RACE reads anew with MiXCR; each CDR3 protein has one entry. The data contain fewer than 25,000 distinct CDR3 sequences, roughly 29% of them seen just once; the ten biggest clones take up less than 2.5%. Purified naive CD4+ T cells were depleted of CD25+ Tregs. V was clipped by 1 base and J by 4 bases, with 8 bases between them. The V gene's germline CDR1 is DFQATT and CDR2 SNEGSKA (reference sequence). This CDR3 has 13 amino acids.

Sequencing input: tumor-infiltrating naive CD4+ T cells sorted from the breast tumor. Indicated subset: naive CD4+ T cells, CD4+CD45RA+CD25-. The sequence was collected from a female donor with breast cancer. The J gene is TRBJ2-1, the V gene TRBV20-1; D gene ambiguous. CDR3 nucleotide sequence: TGCAGTGCTAGAGTAGTGAGGTACAATGAGCAGTTCTTC. Amino acids: CSARVVRYNEQFF.